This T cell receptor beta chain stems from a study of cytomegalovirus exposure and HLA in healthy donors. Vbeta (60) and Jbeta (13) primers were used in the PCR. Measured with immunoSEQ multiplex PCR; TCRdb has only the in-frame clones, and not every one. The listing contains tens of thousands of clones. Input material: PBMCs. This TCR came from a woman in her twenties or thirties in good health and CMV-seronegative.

The CDR3 protein is CASSSYRGLTEAFF. The CDR3 DNA reads as TGTGCCAGCAGCTCCTACAGGGGGCTCACTGAAGCTTTCTTT. The genes are TRBV7-2 and TRBJ1-1; 9 bases match TRBD1. In germline, CDR1 is SGHTA, CDR2 FQGNSA. The CDR3 consists of 14 residues. Losses at the gene ends were 4 bases for V and 4 bases for J; bases not matched to a gene: 4.